This T cell receptor beta chain was documented in a study of OX40 agonist ivuxolimab in advanced cancers. Study background: Enrollees could have had prior anti-PD-1, anti-PD-L1 or anti-CTLA-4 therapy, which approximately 40% had received.

Sequencing used immunoSEQ multiplex PCR; TCRdb keeps in-frame clones, though not all of them. The sample lists about 41,000 clones; 85% were seen once. In regard to this clone: Its antigen remains unidentified.

The CDR3 loop spans 14 amino acids. In germline, CDR1 is LNHDA, CDR2 SQIVND (reference sequence). Trimming removed 3 bases at V and 3 bases at J, with 11 bases between. Whole-study results and caveats: Among the lowest peripheral clonal expansion occurred in 0.1-3.0 mg/kg partial responders.

This specimen was CD4+ or CD8+ T cells sorted from blood, taken in a trial of the OX40 agonist ivuxolimab. This TCR was sampled from an adult with an advanced solid tumor such as melanoma, head and neck, liver or kidney cancer. V usage is TRBV19 and J usage is TRBJ1-2, with a possible D match to TRBD1 (5 bases). CDR3 in amino acids: CASSMVVQDYGYTF. In DNA, the CDR3 is TGTGCCAGTAGTATGGTCGTACAGGACTATGGCTACACCTTC.